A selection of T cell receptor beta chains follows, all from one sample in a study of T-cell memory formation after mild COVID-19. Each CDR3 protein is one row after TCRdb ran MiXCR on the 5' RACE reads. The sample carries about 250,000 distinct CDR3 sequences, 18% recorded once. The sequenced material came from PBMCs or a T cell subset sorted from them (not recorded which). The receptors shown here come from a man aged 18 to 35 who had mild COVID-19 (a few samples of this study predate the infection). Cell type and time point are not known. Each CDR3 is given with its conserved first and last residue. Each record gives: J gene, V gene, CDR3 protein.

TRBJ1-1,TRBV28,CASSPITAGVEAFF
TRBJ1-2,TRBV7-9,CASTLAGAEGYTF
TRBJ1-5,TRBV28,CASRGVPANQPQHF
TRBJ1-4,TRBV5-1,CASSLEPLRSEKLFF
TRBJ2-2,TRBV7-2,CASSFGSELFF
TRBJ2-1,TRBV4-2,CASSQALAGGLSKEQFF
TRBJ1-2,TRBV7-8,CASSLQDGTYGYTF
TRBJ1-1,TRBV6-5,CASSYDRATEAFF
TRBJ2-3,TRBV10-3,CAISGALLDTQYF
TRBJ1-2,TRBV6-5,CASSYSRTVYGYTF
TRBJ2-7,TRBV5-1,CASSPGLAGGFYEQYF
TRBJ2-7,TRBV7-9,CASSPGGFYEQYF
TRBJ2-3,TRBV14,CASSQDRPDTQYF
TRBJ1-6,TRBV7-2,CASSLVVGPGSPLHF
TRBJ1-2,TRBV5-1,CASSKGISNYGYTF
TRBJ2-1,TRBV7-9,CASSQQTGGNYNEQFF
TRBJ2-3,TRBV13,CASSRSPGTVGTDTQYF
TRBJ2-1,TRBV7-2,CASSPSGNSYNEQFF
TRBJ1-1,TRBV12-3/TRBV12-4,CASSPLTGSEAFF
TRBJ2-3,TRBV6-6,CASGLESTDTQYF
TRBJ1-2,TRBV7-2,CASSPQTGSYGYTF
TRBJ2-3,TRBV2,CASGKDTQYF
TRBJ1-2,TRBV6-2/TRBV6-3,CASSDRRGEDGYTF
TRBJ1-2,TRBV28,CASSSRQQGTQEHTF
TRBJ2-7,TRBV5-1,CASSTVADIEQYF
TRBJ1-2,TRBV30,CAAGQNYGYTF
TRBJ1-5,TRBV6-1,CASSRQRWQPQHF
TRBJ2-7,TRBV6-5,CASSTGVIDEQYF
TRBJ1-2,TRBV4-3,CASSQERGTWFNYGYTF
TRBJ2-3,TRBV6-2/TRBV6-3,CASTSRGSTDTQYF
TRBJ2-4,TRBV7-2,CASSLNPPRGRQNIQYF
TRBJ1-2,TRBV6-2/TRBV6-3,CASSYSRQLYGYTF
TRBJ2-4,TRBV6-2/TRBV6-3,CASRPGQLLAKNIQYF
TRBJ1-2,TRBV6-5,CASSYGGPNNYGYTF
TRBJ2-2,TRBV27,CASTLREASTGELFF
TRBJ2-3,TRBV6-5,CASSYLGAAGTQYF
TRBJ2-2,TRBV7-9,CASTSAGQPANTGELFF
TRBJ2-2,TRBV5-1,CASSFDAGGADTGELFF
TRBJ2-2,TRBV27,CASKSLRESTGELFF
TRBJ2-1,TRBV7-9,CASSLAGTYNEQFF
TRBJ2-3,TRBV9,CASSVFGGADTQYF
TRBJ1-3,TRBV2,CARGTAGNTIYF